This T cell receptor (beta chain) was retrieved from a study of T-cell memory formation after mild COVID-19. Study-level points and caveats: The study detected some responding clones in pre-infection memory, suggesting cross-reactive memory joined. Among CD4+ contracting clones, most were CM and EM, and CD8+ ones EMRA. A second wave expanding day 15 to 37 was CD4+-biased; contracting clones were balanced. The second-wave clones peaking on day 37 were not confirmed as SARS-CoV-2-specific.

Using its own MiXCR run on the 5' RACE reads, TCRdb lists one record per CDR3 protein. The sample comprises hundreds of thousands of distinct CDR3 sequences, roughly 26% of which are singletons, and about 10% rests with the top ten. This clonotype came up a few times. What it binds is not known. Germline CDR1 is MNHEY and CDR2 is SVGEGT. This CDR3 spans 16 amino acids. Trimming removed 5 bases at V and 5 bases at J, with 19 bases between. The sequenced material came from PBMCs or a T cell subset sorted from them (not recorded which). The sequence was obtained from an adult woman who had mild COVID-19 (a few samples of this study predate the infection). Cell type and time point are not known. This rearrangement joins TRBV6-2 or TRBV6-3 to TRBJ2-1; D not resolved. The CDR3 nucleotides are TGTGCCAGCAGTACTGCCCGCAACCTGCGCCACAATGAGCAGTTCTTC. Its translation: CASSTARNLRHNEQFF.